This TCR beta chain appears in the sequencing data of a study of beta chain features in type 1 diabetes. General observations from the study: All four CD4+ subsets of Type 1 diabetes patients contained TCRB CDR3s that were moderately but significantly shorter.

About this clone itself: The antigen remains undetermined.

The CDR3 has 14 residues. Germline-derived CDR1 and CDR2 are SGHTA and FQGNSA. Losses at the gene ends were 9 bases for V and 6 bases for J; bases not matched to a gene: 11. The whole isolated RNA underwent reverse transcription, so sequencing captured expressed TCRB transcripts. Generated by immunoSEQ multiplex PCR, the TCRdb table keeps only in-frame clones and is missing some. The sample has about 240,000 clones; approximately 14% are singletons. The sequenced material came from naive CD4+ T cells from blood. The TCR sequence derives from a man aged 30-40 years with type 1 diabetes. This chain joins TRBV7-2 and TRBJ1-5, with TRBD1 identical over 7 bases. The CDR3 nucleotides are TGTGCCAGGAGGACAGGCGCAGGGATTCAGCCCCAGCATTTT. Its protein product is CARRTGAGIQPQHF.